The 16 T cell receptor beta chains below all came from one sample that was sequenced in a study of shared clonotypes between healthy human individuals. Only in-frame clones appear in the TCRdb table, and some are missing; sequencing was by immunoSEQ multiplex PCR. The data contain about 1 million clones, about 80% of them seen just once; the ten biggest clones take up approximately 1.3%. The specimen sequenced was memory CD4+ T cells sorted from blood. Described subset: CD45RA-negative fraction. All receptors come from a young man in good health.

The chain couples TRBV7-8 to TRBJ1-1, with 12 bases that match TRBD1. V was pared by 5 bases and J by 11 bases, with 15 bases of the junction left unmatched. The germline gives CDR1 SGHVS, CDR2 FQNEAQ. The CDR3 runs to 16 residues. The CDR3 nucleotides read TGTGCCAGCAGCCCGAGGGAAGGGACAGGGGGCGCAGGGGCTTTCTTT. Encoded protein: CASSPREGTGGAGAFF. Using reference TRBV7-8 and TRBJ1-1 for the parts outside the CDR3, the full variable domain is GAGVSQSPRYKVAKRGQDVALRCDPISGHVSLFWYQQALGQGPEFLTYFQNEAQLDKSGLPSDRFFAERPEGSVSTLKIQRTQQEDSAVYLCASSPREGTGGAGAFFGQGTRLTVV.

The chain employs TRBV10-3 and TRBJ2-1; D remains ambiguous. With 8 bases removed from V and 8 bases from J, the gap between germline ends came to 13 bases. The CDR3 is 12 amino acids. Germline CDR1 reads ENHRY; CDR2 reads SYGVKD. The CDR3 DNA reads as TGTGCCATCGGCGGCCGACGCGATGAGCAGTTCTTC. Amino acids: CAIGGRRDEQFF.

V gene TRBV10-1 combines with J gene TRBJ2-3, with D possibly matching TRBD2 (6 bases). V was pared by 0 bases and J by 2 bases, with 9 bases between. There are 15 residues in the CDR3. Germline V gene lookup returns CDR1 WNHNN and CDR2 SYGVQD (reference sequence). CDR3: CASSESGLITDTQYF. CDR3 coding DNA: TGCGCCAGCAGTGAGTCGGGACTCATCACAGATACGCAGTATTTT.

The chain couples TRBV18 to TRBJ2-7, with 7 bases identical to TRBD1. The CDR3 has 15 amino acids. V was clipped by 2 bases and J by 0 bases; unmatched bases: 4. The germline gives CDR1 KGHSH, CDR2 LQKENI. Here the CDR3 DNA reads TGTGCCAGCTCACCAGGGCCAGGGGGCTCCTACGAGCAGTACTTC. This gives the protein CASSPGPGGSYEQYF.

Only one count was recorded for this clone. V is TRBV5-1 and J is TRBJ2-5; the match to TRBD2 covers 10 bases. The CDR3 runs 16 residues. The J segment lost 5 bases and the V segment lost 2 bases, leaving 9 bases of the junction unmatched. Germline V gene lookup returns CDR1 SGHRS and CDR2 YFSETQ. The CDR3 is CASSLSSGRARETQYF. The CDR3 bases are TGCGCCAGCAGCTTATCCAGCGGGAGGGCCCGTGAGACCCAGTACTTC.

J is TRBJ1-2 and V is TRBV13, with 11 nucleotides matching TRBD1. The CDR3 loop spans 14 amino acids. Germline V lookup: CDR1 PRHDT, CDR2 FYEKMQ (reference sequence). V shed 3 bases, J shed 6 bases, and the junction held 3 bases outside the gene matches. For the CDR3, the DNA is TGTGCCAGCAGCTTGGACAGGGGGCAGGATGGCTACACCTTC. It translates to CASSLDRGQDGYTF.

Notes on this clone: This specimen includes other DNA sequences encoding the same CDR3. This chain links TRBV7-3 with TRBJ2-3; 8 bases map to TRBD2. The germline V gene encodes CDR1 SGHTA and CDR2 FQGTGA. This CDR3 spans 14 amino acids. J gave up 2 bases and V 5 bases, and 3 bases lay outside the gene matches. This CDR3 is CASSPGLATDTQYF. The DNA of the CDR3 is TGTGCCAGCAGCCCAGGACTAGCCACAGATACGCAGTATTTT.

The chain carries TRBV2 and TRBJ1-2; D gene unclear. CDR1 SNHLY and CDR2 FYNNEI come from the germline V gene. The CDR3 length is 12 residues. V was cut by 3 bases and J by 6 bases, with 8 bases left in between. CDR3 loop: CASSEGDDGYTF. The CDR3 DNA reads TGTGCCAGCAGTGAGGGCGACGATGGCTACACCTTC.

As concerns this clone: This may be a read error, as it is one base from a much larger clone. In the same sample, other DNA sequences code for this CDR3. V usage is TRBV28 and J usage is TRBJ2-2; D gene unclear. The CDR3 has 12 amino acids. CDR1 and CDR2 (germline): MDHEN, SYDVKM. Trimming removed 5 bases from V and 1 base from J, with 2 bases in between. Written as DNA, the CDR3 is TGTGCCAGCAGTCGGAACACCGGGGAGCTGTTTTTT. It yields the protein CASSRNTGELFF.

A word on this clone: With a much larger clone just one base away, this may be a read error. The chain links TRBV6-6 to TRBJ1-5, with TRBD1 matching 7 bases. The CDR3 contains 14 residues. Trimming removed 5 bases from V and 3 bases from J; junction bases left unmatched: 4. Germline CDR1 and CDR2: MNHNY and SVGAGI (reference sequence). The chain's CDR3 is CASSAGTVNQPQHF. The CDR3 region has the DNA TGTGCCAGCAGTGCTGGGACAGTCAATCAGCCCCAGCATTTT.

J is TRBJ2-3 and V is TRBV10-1, with TRBD1 matching 10 bases. The V and J ends lost 7 bases and 4 bases, in that order; junction bases with no gene match: 5. The CDR3 spans 14 residues. From germline, CDR1 is WNHNN and CDR2 SYGVQD (reference sequence). The CDR3 bases are TGCGCCAGCATGGGACAGGGGTTAGCAGATACGCAGTATTTT. It yields the protein CASMGQGLADTQYF.

V gene TRBV11-3 combines with J gene TRBJ2-3; either TRBD1 or TRBD2 may supply D (5 bases each). Trimming took 5 bases from V and 2 from J, leaving 14 bases between them. CDR3 length: 15 residues. The germline V gene has CDR1 SGHNT and CDR2 YENEEA. This CDR3 reads CASSMTGTDTDTQYF. In nucleotides, the CDR3 is TGTGCCAGCAGCATGACCGGGACGGACACAGATACGCAGTATTTT.

The chain joins TRBV30 to TRBJ2-7; weak D call: TRBD1 (5 bases). This CDR3 is 14 amino acids long. Germline V lookup: CDR1 GTSNPN, CDR2 SVGIG (reference sequence). Between the trimmed V and J ends, which lost 0 bases and 4 bases, there was a span of 13 bases. CDR3 coding DNA: TGTGCCTGGAGTGTAGTTGCAGGGTCGTACGAGCAGTACTTC. Amino acid sequence: CAWSVVAGSYEQYF. The complete variable domain, with remaining parts taken from reference TRBV30 and TRBJ2-7, reads SQTIHQWPATLVQPVGSPLSLECTVEGTSNPNLYWYRQAAGRGLQLLFYSVGIGQISSEVPQNLSASRPQDRQFILSSKKLLLSDSGFYLCAWSVVAGSYEQYFGPGTRLTVT.

V usage is TRBV29-1 and J usage is TRBJ1-1, with D perhaps matching TRBD1 (6 bases). CDR1 SQVTM and CDR2 ANQGSEA come from the germline V gene. The CDR3 contains 16 residues. V shed 5 bases and J shed 2 bases, with 21 bases lying between them. CDR3 DNA: TGCAGCGTTAAAATGGACAGCCGGACGAGAAACACTGAAGCTTTCTTT. Its protein is CSVKMDSRTRNTEAFF.

This clone has a count of ten or more. Other nucleotide sequences from this sample produce the same CDR3. The rearrangement links TRBV6-1 to TRBJ1-1; no clear D. The CDR3 is 13 amino acids. With 8 bases removed from V and 0 bases from J, the gap between germline ends came to 10 bases. Germline assignment: CDR1 MNHNS and CDR2 SASEGT. The CDR3 coding sequence is TGTGCCAGCCGATACCGGGTGAACACTGAAGCTTTCTTT. This encodes CASRYRVNTEAFF.

The chain carries TRBV5-1 and TRBJ2-7; 9 nucleotides match TRBD1. CDR1 and CDR2 from the germline V gene are SGHRS and YFSETQ. The trim removed 2 bases at V and 3 bases at J, leaving 6 bases unmatched. The CDR3 totals 15 residues. The DNA for the CDR3 is TGCGCCAGCAGCTTTACCGGGACAGGGAACTACGAGCAGTACTTC. Translation: CASSFTGTGNYEQYF.